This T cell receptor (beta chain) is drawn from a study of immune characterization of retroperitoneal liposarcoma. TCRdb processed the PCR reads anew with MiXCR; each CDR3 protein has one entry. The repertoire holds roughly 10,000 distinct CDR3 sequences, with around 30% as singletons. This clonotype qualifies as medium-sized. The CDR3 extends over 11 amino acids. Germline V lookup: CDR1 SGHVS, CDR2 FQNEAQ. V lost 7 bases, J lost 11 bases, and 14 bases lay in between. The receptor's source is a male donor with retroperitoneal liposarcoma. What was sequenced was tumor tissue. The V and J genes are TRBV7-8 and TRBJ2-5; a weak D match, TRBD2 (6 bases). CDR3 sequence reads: CASTGGNEQYF. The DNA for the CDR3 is TGTGCCAGCACCGGAGGGAATGAGCAGTACTTC.